This TCR beta chain was retrieved from a study of blood T cell repertoires in COVID-19. TCRdb keeps only in-frame clones here, not all; method: immunoSEQ multiplex PCR. In the table there are approximately 500,000 clones, around 89% of which are singletons. Trimming took 8 bases from V and 3 from J, leaving 23 bases between them. The CDR3 runs 16 residues. Recovered status in Cohort 3 required two negative PCRs, clearance, or symptom resolution. The chain has TRBV23-1 and TRBJ2-7; D unresolved. TRBV23-1 is classed as an ORF, of uncertain function. This TCR derives from a woman between 35 and 50 years old who had recovered from COVID-19. Sequenced input: PBMCs or T cells enriched from blood (not recorded which). For the CDR3, the DNA is TGCGCCAGCGGATCTACCGGAGCCGGTGCCTTCTACGAGCAGTACTTC. Its translation is CASGSTGAGAFYEQYF.